This T cell receptor (beta chain) was sequenced for a study of blood T cells in healthy people across ages. Study results and limitations: Donors of long life had a larger count of naive CD4+ cells and greater diversity than aged donors. TCR beta diversity was tightly associated with the proportion of naive T cells.

For the second PCR, which ran for 7 to 11 cycles, a sample-barcoded 5' primer and a J-beta primer mix were used. TCRdb analysed the 5' RACE reads with MiXCR anew, one entry per CDR3 protein. The data show 1.5 million to 2 million distinct CDR3 sequences, about two fifths seen once. The sample, around 10 milliliters of peripheral blood, was drawn from each donor. The authors extracted at least 5.5 micrograms of total RNA per sample. With respect to this clonotype: Its antigen is as yet unknown.

Per germline, CDR1 SQVTM and CDR2 ANQGSEA. The V segment lost 3 bases and the J segment 4 bases; nucleotides outside the gene matches: 2. The CDR3 has 13 amino acids. This clonotype was obtained from a human donor in good health. The sample was blood. The chain couples TRBV29-1 to TRBJ2-7; TRBD1 matches 11 bases. The CDR3 DNA reads TGCAGCGTTGATTGGGACAGGGGGTACGAGCAGTACTTC. The encoded protein is CSVDWDRGYEQYF.